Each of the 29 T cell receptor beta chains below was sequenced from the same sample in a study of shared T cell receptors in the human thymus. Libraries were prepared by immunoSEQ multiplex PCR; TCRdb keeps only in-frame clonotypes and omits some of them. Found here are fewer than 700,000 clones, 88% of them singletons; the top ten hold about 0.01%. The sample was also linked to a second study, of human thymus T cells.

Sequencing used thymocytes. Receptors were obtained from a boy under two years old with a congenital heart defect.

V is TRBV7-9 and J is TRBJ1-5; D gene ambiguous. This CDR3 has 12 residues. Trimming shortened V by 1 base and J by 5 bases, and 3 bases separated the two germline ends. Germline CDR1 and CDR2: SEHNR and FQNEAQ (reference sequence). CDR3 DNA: TGTGCCAGCAGCTTAGGAGATCAGCCCCAGCATTTT. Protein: CASSLGDQPQHF. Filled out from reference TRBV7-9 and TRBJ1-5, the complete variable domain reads DTGVSQNPRHKITKRGQNVTFRCDPISEHNRLYWYRQTLGQGPEFLTYFQNEAQLEKSRLLSDRFSAERPKGSFSTLEIQRTEQGDSAMYLCASSLGDQPQHFGDGTRLSIL.

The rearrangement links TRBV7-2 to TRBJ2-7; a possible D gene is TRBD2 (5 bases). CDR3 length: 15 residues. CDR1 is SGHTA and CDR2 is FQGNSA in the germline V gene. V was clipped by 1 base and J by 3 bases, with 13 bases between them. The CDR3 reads CASSLGCPSFYEQYF. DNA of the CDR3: TGTGCCAGCAGCTTAGGGTGTCCTAGCTTCTACGAGCAGTACTTC.

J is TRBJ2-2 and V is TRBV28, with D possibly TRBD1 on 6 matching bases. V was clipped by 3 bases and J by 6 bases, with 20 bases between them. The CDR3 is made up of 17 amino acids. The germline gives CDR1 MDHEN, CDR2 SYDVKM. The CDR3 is CASSFPFGQWVPGELFF. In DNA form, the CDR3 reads TGTGCCAGCAGTTTTCCCTTCGGACAGTGGGTACCCGGGGAGCTGTTTTTT.

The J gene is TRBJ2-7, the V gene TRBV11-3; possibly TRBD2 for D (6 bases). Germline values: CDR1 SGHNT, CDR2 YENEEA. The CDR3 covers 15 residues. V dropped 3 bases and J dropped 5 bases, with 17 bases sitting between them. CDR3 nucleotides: TGTGCCAGCAGCTTTCTACCGGGAGCTAGGAACGAGCAGTACTTC. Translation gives CASSFLPGARNEQYF.

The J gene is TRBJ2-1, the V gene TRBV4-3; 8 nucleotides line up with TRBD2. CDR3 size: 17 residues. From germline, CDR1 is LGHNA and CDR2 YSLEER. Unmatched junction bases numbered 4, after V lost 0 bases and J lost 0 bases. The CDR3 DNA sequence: TGCGCCAGCAGCCAAGAACTAGCGGAGGGCTCCTACAATGAGCAGTTCTTC. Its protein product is CASSQELAEGSYNEQFF.

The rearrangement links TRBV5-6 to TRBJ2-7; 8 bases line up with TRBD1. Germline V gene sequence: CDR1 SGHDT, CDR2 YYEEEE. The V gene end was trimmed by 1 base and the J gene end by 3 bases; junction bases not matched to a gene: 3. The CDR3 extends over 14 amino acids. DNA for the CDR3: TGTGCCAGCAGCTTGTCCAGGGGGCACTACGAGCAGTACTTC. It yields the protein CASSLSRGHYEQYF.

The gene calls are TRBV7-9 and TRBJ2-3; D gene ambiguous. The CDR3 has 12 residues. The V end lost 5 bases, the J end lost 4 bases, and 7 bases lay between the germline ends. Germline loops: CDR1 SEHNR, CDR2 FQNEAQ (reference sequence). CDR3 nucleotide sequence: TGTGCCAGCAGCCCTCTAGCAGATACGCAGTATTTT. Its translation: CASSPLADTQYF. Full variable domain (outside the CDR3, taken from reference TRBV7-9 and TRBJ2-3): DTGVSQNPRHKITKRGQNVTFRCDPISEHNRLYWYRQTLGQGPEFLTYFQNEAQLEKSRLLSDRFSAERPKGSFSTLEIQRTEQGDSAMYLCASSPLADTQYFGPGTRLTVL.

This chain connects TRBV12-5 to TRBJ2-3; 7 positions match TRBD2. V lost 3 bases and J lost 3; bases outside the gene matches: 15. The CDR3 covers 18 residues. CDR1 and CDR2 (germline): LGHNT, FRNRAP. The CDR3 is CASGFLSEAGVETDTQYF. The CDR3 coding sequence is TGTGCTAGTGGTTTCCTTTCGGAGGCGGGAGTGGAGACAGATACGCAGTATTTT. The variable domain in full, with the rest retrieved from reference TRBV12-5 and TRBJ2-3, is DARVTQTPRHKVTEMGQEVTMRCQPILGHNTVFWYRQTMMQGLELLAYFRNRAPLDDSGMPKDRFSAEMPDATLATLKIQPSEPRDSAVYFCASGFLSEAGVETDTQYFGPGTRLTVL.

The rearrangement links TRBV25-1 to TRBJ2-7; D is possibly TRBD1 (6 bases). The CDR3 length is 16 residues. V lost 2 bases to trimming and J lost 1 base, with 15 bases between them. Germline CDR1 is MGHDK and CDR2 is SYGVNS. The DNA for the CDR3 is TGTGCCAGCAGTGAAGGAGGTGTGGGGGCTTCCTACGAGCAGTACTTC. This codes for CASSEGGVGASYEQYF.

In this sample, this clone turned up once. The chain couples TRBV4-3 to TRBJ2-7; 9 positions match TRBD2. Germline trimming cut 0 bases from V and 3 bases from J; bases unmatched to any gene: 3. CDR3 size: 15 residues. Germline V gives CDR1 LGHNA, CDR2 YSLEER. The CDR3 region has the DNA TGCGCCAGCAGCCAAGAGGGTAGCGGGAGCTACGAGCAGTACTTC. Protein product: CASSQEGSGSYEQYF.

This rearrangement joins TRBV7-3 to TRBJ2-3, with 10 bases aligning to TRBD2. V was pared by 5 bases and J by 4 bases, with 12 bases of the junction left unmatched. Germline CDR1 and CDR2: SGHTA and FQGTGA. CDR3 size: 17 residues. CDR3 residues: CASSPPPSGSGADTQYF. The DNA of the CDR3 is TGTGCCAGCAGCCCCCCCCCTAGCGGGAGTGGTGCAGATACGCAGTATTTT.

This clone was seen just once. CDR3 in amino acids: CASTPSDRGEEDTEAFF. The CDR3, as DNA: TGTGCCAGTACCCCATCGGACAGGGGCGAGGAGGACACTGAAGCTTTCTTT. The chain links TRBV19 to TRBJ1-1; 9 bases align to TRBD1. Germline CDR1 and CDR2: LNHDA and SQIVND (reference sequence). J gave up 3 bases and V 7 bases, and 15 bases lay outside the gene matches. The CDR3 is 17 residues long.

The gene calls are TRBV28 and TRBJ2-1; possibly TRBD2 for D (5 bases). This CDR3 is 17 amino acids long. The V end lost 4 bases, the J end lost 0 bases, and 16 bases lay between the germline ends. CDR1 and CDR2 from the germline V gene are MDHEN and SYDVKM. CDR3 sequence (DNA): TGTGCCAGCAGTTCCCCCGGAGGCGGTCGCTCCTACAATGAGCAGTTCTTC. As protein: CASSSPGGGRSYNEQFF.

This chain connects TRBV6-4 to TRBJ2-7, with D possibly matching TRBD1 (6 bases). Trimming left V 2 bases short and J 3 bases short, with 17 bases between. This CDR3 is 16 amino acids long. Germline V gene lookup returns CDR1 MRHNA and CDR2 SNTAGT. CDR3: CASSDEGVGAGYEQYF. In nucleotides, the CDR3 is TGTGCCAGCAGTGACGAGGGGGTCGGGGCAGGCTACGAGCAGTACTTC.

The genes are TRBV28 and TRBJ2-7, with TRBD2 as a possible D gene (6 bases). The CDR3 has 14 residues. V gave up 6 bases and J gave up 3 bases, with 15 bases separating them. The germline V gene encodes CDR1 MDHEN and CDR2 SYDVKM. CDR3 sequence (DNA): TGTGCCAGCAGGTCACGGGGGAAGGGCTACGAGCAGTACTTC. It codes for CASRSRGKGYEQYF.

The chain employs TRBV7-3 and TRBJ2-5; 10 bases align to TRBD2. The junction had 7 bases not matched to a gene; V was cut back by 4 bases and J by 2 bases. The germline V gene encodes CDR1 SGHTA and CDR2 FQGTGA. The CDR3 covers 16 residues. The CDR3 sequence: CASSSNSGRRQETQYF. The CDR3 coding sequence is TGTGCCAGCAGCTCCAATAGCGGGAGGAGACAAGAGACCCAGTACTTC.

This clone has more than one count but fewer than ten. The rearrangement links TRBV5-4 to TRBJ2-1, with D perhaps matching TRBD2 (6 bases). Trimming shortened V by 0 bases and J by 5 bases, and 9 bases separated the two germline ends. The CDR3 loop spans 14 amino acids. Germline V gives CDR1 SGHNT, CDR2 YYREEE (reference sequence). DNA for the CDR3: TGTGCCAGCAGCTTGGCGGGAGCAAACAATGAGCAGTTCTTC. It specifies CASSLAGANNEQFF.

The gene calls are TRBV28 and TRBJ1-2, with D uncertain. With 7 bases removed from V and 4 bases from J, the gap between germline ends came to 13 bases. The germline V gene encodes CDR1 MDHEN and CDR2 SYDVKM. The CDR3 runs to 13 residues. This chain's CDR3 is CASTIPGVYGYTF. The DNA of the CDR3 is TGTGCCAGCACCATTCCGGGAGTCTATGGCTACACCTTC.

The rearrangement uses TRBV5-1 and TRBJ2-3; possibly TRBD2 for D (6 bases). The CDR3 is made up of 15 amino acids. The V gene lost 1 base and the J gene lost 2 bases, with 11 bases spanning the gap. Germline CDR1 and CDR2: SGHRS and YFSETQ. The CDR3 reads CASSLRGTSTDTQYF. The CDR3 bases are TGCGCCAGCAGCTTGCGCGGGACCTCCACAGATACGCAGTATTTT.

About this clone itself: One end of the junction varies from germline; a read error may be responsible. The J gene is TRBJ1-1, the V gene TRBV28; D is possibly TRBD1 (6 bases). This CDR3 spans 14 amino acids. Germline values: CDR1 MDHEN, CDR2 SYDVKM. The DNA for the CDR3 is TGTGCCAGCAGGAAAGACAGGACGAACGCTGAAGCTTTCTTT. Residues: CASRKDRTNAEAFF.

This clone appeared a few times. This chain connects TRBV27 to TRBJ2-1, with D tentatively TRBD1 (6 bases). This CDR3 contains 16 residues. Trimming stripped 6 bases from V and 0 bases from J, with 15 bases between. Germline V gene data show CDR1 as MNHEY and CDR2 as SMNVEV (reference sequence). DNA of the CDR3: TGTGCCAGCAGGGGAACCGGGACAAGCTCCTACAATGAGCAGTTCTTC. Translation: CASRGTGTSSYNEQFF.

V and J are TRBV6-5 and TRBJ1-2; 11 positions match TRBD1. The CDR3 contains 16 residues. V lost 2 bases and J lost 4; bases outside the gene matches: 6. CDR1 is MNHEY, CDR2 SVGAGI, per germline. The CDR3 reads CASSYAGTGGFYGYTF. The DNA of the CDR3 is TGTGCCAGCAGTTACGCAGGGACAGGGGGTTTCTATGGCTACACCTTC.

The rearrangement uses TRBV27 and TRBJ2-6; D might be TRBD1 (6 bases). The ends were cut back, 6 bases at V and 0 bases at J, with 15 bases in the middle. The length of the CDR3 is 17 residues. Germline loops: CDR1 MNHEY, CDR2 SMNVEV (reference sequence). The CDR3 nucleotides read TGTGCCAGCAGCCCCGGACAGATACGCTCTGGGGCCAACGTCCTGACTTTC. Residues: CASSPGQIRSGANVLTF.

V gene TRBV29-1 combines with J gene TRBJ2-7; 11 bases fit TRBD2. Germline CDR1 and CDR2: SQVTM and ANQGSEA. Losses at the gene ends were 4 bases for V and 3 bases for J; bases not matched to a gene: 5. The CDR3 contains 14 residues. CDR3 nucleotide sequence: TGCAGCGTTGTAGGGACTAGCGGCCTCTACGAGCAGTACTTC. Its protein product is CSVVGTSGLYEQYF.

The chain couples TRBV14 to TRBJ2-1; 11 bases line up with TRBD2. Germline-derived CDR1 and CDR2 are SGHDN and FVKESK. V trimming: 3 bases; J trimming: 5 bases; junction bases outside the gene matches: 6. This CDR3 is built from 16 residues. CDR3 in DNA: TGTGCCAGCAGCCAGCTCGGGACTAGCGGCGACAATGAGCAGTTCTTC. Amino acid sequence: CASSQLGTSGDNEQFF.

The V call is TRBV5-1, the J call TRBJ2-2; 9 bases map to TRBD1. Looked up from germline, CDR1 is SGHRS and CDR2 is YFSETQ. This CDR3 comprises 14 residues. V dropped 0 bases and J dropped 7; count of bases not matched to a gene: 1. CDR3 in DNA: TGCGCCAGCAGCTTGGAGGGACAGGGCGGGGAGCTGTTTTTT. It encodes CASSLEGQGGELFF.

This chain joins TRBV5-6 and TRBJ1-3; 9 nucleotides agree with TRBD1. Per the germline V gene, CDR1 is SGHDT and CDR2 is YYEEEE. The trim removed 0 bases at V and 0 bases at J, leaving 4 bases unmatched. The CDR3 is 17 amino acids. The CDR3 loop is CASSLAGTGISGNTIYF. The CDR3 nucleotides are TGTGCCAGCAGCTTGGCCGGGACAGGGATCTCTGGAAACACCATATATTTT.

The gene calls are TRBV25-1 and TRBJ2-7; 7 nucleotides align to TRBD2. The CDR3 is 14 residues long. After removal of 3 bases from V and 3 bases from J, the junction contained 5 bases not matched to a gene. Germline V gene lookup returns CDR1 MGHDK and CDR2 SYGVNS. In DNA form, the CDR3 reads TGTGCCAGCAGTGAGGCGGGAGACAGCTACGAGCAGTACTTC. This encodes CASSEAGDSYEQYF.

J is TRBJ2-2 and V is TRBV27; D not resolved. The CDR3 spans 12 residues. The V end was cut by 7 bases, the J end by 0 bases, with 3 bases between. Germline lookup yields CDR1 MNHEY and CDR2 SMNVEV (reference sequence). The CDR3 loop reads CASTANTGELFF. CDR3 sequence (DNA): TGTGCCAGCACCGCGAACACCGGGGAGCTGTTTTTT.